The clone carrying this T cell receptor (beta chain) was detected once. CDR3 length equals 11 residues. V lost 2 bases and J lost 9, with 5 bases in between. The V gene's germline CDR1 is LNHNV and CDR2 YYDKDF (reference sequence). The PCR contained 60 Vbeta and 13 Jbeta primers. Clones were read by immunoSEQ multiplex PCR, and TCRdb kept only the in-frame ones, dropping some. The data contain over 90,000 clones, around 74% of them singletons. The sample originates from a study of cytomegalovirus exposure and HLA in healthy donors. The gene calls are TRBV15 and TRBJ1-3, with TRBD1 as a possible D gene (5 bases). This TCR derives from a female donor in good health and CMV-seropositive. Sequencing was done on a sample of PBMCs. CDR3 loop: CATSRQGTIYF. CDR3 DNA sequence: TGTGCCACCAGCAGACAGGGCACCATATATTTT.